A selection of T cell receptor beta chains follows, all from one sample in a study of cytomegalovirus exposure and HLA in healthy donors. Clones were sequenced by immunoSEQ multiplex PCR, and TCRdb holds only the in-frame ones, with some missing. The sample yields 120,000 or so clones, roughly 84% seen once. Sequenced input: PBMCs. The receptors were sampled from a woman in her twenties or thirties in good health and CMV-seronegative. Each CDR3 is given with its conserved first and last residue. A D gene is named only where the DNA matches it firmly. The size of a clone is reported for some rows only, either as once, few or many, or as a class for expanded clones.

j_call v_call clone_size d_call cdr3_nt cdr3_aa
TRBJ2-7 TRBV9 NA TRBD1 TGTGCCAGCAGCGTTGGCCCGGGACAGGGGGCGAGAGTCGACGAGCAGTACTTC CASSVGPGQGARVDEQYF
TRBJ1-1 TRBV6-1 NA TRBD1 TGTGCCAGCAAAGACAGGGAGAACACTGAAGCTTTCTTT CASKDRENTEAFF
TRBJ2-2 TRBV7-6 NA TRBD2 TGTGCCAGCAGCTTAGGGTACGCTGGCGGGGGTAACACCGGGGAGCTGTTTTTT CASSLGYAGGGNTGELFF
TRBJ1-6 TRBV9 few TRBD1 TGTGCCAGCAGCGTCGGACAGGCCCTTAATTCACCCCTCCACTTT CASSVGQALNSPLHF
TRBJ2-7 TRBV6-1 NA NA TGTGCCATTCAGGGGGGACAGCCCCTCGAGCAGTACTTC CAIQGGQPLEQYF
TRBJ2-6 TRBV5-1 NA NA TGCGCCAGCAGCTTGGGGCAGGTCAGCTCTGGGGCCAACGTCCTGACTTTC CASSLGQVSSGANVLTF
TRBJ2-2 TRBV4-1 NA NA TGCGCCAGCAGCCAAGACCAAACAGGGACGGGCGGGGAGCTGTTTTTT CASSQDQTGTGGELFF
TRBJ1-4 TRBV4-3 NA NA TGCGCCAGCAGCCAAGGTTCGCAGATTAATGAAAAACTGTTTTTT CASSQGSQINEKLFF
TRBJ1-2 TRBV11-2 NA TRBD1 TGTGCCAGCAGCTCGCTTGGTGGAAGGGGGCAGCGGGGCTACACCTTC CASSSLGGRGQRGYTF
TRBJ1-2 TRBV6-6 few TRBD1 TGTGCCAGCTCGCCGGGACAGAACTATGGCTACACCTTC CASSPGQNYGYTF
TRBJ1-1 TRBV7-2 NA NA TGTGCCAGCAGCCTGCGGGGGGGGACTGAAGCTTTCTTT CASSLRGGTEAFF
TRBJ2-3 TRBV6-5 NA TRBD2 TGTGCCAGCAGCCCGACTAGCGGGGGGGCAGATACGCAGTATTTT CASSPTSGGADTQYF
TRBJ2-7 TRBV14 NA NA TGTGCCAGCAGCCAGTACGACAGCACTCTATCCTACGAGCAGTACTTC CASSQYDSTLSYEQYF
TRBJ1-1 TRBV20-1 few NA TGCAGTGCTAGAGGGGCCGAAGAAGCTTTCTTT CSARGAEEAFF
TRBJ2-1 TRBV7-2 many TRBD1 TGTGCCAGCAGCTTAGAGGGGGCGCGCGCGAACAATGAGCAGTTCTTC CASSLEGARANNEQFF
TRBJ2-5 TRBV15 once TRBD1 TGTGCCACCAGCAGGCCACGTCAGCGACAGGGGGTGAGGAGAGAGACCCAGTACTTC CATSRPRQRQGVRRETQYF
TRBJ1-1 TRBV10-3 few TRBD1 TGTGCCATCTGGGGGACAGGGAACACTGAAGCTTTCTTT CAIWGTGNTEAFF
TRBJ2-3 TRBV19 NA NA TGTGCCAGTAGTATAGGTTGGACAGATAGCACAGATACGCAGTATTTT CASSIGWTDSTDTQYF
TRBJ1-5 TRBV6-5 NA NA TGTGCCGGCCAGGATCAGCCCCAGCATTTT CAGQDQPQHF
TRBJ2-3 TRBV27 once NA TGTGCCAGCAAGGTCCGGGAGACCACAGATACGCAGTATTTT CASKVRETTDTQYF
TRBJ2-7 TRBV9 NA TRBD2 TGTGCCAGCAGCGAGGGGACTAGCGGGGGCTACGAGCAGTACTTC CASSEGTSGGYEQYF
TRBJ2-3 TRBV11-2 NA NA TGTGCCAGCAGCTTTGCTCCGCAGGATACGCAGTATTTT CASSFAPQDTQYF
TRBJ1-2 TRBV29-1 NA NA TGCAGCGTTGAAAAACAGGGTTACTATGGCTACACCTTC CSVEKQGYYGYTF
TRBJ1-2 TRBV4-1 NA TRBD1 TGCGCCAGCAGCCTCCTGGTGGGACAGGGACAGGCTAGGGGCTACACCTTC CASSLLVGQGQARGYTF
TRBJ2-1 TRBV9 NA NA TGTGCCAGCAGCGTAGAGCCAGCGGTCCCCCCCAATGAGCAGTTCTTC CASSVEPAVPPNEQFF
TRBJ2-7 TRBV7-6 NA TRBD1 TGTGCCAGCAGCTTAGCCCAGGGGGCTAGGAACGAGCAGTACTTC CASSLAQGARNEQYF
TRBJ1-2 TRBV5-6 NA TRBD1 TGTGCCAGCAGACCCTGGACAGGCCAGTTCAAGTATGGCTACACCTTC CASRPWTGQFKYGYTF
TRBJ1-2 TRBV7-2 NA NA TGTGCCAGCAGCTTAGGGGCCAGCTATGGCTACACCTTC CASSLGASYGYTF
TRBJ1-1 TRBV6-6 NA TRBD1 TGTGCCAGCAACGGACAGGGGGCCGTCGGGACTGAAGCTTTCTTT CASNGQGAVGTEAFF
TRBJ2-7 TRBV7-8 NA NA TGTGCCAGCAGCTTAGCGCTACAGGGAGACTACGAGCAGTACTTC CASSLALQGDYEQYF
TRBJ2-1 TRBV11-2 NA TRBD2 TGTGCCAGCAGCCCGGGACTAGCGGGGGGTGAGCAGTTCTTC CASSPGLAGGEQFF
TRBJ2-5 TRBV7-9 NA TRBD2 TGTGCCAGCAGCTCCCCGACTAGCGTAGAGACCCAGTACTTC CASSSPTSVETQYF
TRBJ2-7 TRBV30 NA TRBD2 TGTGCCTGGAGGAGGGCGGGGGGAGAGCAGTACTTC CAWRRAGGEQYF
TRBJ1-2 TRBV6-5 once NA TGTGCCAGCAGTTACTCGACAGCTAACTATGGCTACACCTTC CASSYSTANYGYTF
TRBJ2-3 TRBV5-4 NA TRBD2 TGTGCCAGCAGCGTAGCGGGGACAGATACGCAGTATTTT CASSVAGTDTQYF
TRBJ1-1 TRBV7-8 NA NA TGTGCCAGCAGCTTAGCGGCCAGGGTGGCCACTGAAGCTTTCTTT CASSLAARVATEAFF
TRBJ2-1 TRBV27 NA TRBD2 TGTGCCAGCAAGCGGGGGGGCCTTAATGAGCAGTTCTTC CASKRGGLNEQFF
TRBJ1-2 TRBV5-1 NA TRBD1 TGCGCCAGCAGCCTCTGGACAGGGTTGGACTATGGCTACACCTTC CASSLWTGLDYGYTF
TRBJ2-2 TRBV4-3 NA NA TGCGCCAGCAGGGGGAGGAACACCGGGGAGCTGTTTTTT CASRGRNTGELFF
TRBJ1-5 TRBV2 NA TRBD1 TGTGCCAGCAGTCGGACAGGGGCGGGATATAGCAATCAGCCCCAGCATTTT CASSRTGAGYSNQPQHF
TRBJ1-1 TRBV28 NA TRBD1 TGTGCCAGCAGTTCCGGGGACAGGGACTCTCTTGCTTTCTTT CASSSGDRDSLAFF
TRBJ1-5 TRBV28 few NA TGTGCCAGCAGTACTCCCCCCAATCAGCCCCAGCATTTT CASSTPPNQPQHF
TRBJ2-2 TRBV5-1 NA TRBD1 TGCGCCAGCAGCTTGAGAACAGGGGGGACCGGGGAGCTGTTTTTT CASSLRTGGTGELFF
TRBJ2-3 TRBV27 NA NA TGTGCCAGCTCTCTAAGGAGGGTCACAGATACGCAGTATTTT CASSLRRVTDTQYF
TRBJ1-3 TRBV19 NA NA TGTGCCAGTAGTATCTTGGGGAGCTCTGGAAACACCATATATTTT CASSILGSSGNTIYF
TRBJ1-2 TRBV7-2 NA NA TGTGCCAGCAGCTTACAGACTCCCAACTTC CASSLQTPNF
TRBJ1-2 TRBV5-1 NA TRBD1 TGCGCCAGCAGCTCCCGGGACAGGGGAGACTATGGCTACACCTTC CASSSRDRGDYGYTF
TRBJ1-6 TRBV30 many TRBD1 TGTGCCTGGAGCTATTTTGGGACAGAATTAAATTCACCCCTCCACTTT CAWSYFGTELNSPLHF
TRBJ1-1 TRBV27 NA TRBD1 TGTGCCAGCAGGGACAGGGCGAACACTGAAGCTTTCTTT CASRDRANTEAFF
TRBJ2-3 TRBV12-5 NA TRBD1 TGTGCTAGTGCCGGTCTGACCGGGACAGGGGGCGCCTACCGCACAGATACGCAGTATTTT CASAGLTGTGGAYRTDTQYF
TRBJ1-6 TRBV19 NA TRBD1 TGTGCCAGTAGTCCCAGACAGGGGATCTCACCCCTCCACTTT CASSPRQGISPLHF
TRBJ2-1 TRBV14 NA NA TGTGCCAGCAGCTCTTCGCTAGCGTTTGGGTACAATGAGCAGTTCTTC CASSSSLAFGYNEQFF
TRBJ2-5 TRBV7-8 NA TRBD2 TGTGCCAGCAGCTTCTTAGCGGGGAGCCAAGAGACCCAGTACTTC CASSFLAGSQETQYF
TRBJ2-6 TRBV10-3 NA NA TGTGCCATCGGAGGCTCTGGGGCCAACGTCCTGACTTTC CAIGGSGANVLTF
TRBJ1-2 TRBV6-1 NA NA TGTGCCAGCAGTGAAGAGGGCGCGGGAGACTATGGCTACACCTTC CASSEEGAGDYGYTF